This TCR beta chain was sequenced in a study of blood T cell repertoires in COVID-19. This CDR3 is built from 14 residues. The germline CDR1 and CDR2 sequences are SQVTM and ANQGSEA. V lost 2 bases and J lost 9, with 17 bases in between. Method: immunoSEQ multiplex PCR; TCRdb's copy keeps in-frame clones and lacks some. This sample carries about 72,000 clones, over 80% of them seen once, and the ten largest clones take 7.3%. The sequence came from a human donor in a cohort sampled during active COVID-19. The chain is built from TRBV29-1 and TRBJ2-1, with D perhaps matching TRBD2 (6 bases). Sequencing used peripheral blood. CDR3 residues: CSVEIRDSQGEQFF. The CDR3 DNA follows: TGCAGCGTTGAAATCCGGGACTCCCAGGGTGAGCAGTTCTTC.